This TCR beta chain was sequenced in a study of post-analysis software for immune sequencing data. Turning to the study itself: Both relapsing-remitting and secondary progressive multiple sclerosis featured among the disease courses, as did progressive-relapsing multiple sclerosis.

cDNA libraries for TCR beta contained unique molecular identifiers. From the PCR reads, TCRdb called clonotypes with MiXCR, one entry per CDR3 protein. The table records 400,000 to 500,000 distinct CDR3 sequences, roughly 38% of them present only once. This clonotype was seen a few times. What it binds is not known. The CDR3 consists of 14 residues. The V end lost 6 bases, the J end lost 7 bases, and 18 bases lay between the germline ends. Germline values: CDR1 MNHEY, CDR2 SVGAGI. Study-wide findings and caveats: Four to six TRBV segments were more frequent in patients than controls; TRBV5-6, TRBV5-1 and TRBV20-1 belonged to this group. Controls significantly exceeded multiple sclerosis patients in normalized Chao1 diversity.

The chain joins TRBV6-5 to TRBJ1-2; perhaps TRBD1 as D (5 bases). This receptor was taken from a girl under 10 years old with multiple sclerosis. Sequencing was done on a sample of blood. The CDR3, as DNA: TGTGCCAGCAGAATCGACTTAAGTAGGGGTGGCTACACCTTC. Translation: CASRIDLSRGGYTF.